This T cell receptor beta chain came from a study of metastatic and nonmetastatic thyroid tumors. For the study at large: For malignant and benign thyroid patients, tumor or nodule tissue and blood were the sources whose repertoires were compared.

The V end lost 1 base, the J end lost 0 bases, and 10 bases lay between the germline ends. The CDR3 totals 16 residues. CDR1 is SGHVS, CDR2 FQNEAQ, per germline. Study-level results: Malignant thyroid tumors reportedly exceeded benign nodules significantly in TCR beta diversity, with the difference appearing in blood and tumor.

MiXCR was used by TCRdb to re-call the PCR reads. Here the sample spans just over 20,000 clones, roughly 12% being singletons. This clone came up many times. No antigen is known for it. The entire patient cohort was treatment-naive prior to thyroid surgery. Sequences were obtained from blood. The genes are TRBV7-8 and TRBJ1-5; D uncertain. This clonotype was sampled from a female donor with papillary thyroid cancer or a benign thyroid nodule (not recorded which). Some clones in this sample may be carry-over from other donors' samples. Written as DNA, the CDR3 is TGTGCCAGCAGCTTAGTCACTGGAAATAGCAATCAGCCCCAGCATTTT. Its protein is CASSLVTGNSNQPQHF.